This passage covers 20 T cell receptor beta chains from one sample sequenced in a study of T cell repertoires in cytomegalovirus infection. One entry per CDR3 protein, called by TCRdb with MiXCR from the reads. The table has roughly 730,000 distinct CDR3 sequences, roughly 36% seen once. Their antigens remain unidentified. The sequencing used cultured PBMCs, collected from culture after CMV antigen stimulation. The source is a human donor in good health (CMV status not recorded). Some clones in this sample may be carry-over from other donors' samples.

The chain is built from TRBV11-2 and TRBJ2-5, with D uncertain. This CDR3 contains 14 residues. V was clipped by 1 base and J by 0 bases, with 6 bases between them. Germline-derived CDR1 and CDR2 are SGHAT and FQNNGV. The DNA for the CDR3 is TGTGCCAGCAGCTTAGTCAGCTACCAAGAGACCCAGTACTTC. It translates to CASSLVSYQETQYF.

This clonotype was seen at least ten times. The rearrangement joins TRBV18 to TRBJ2-5; 7 bases are a match to TRBD1. The CDR3 has 13 amino acids. V trimming: 8 bases; J trimming: 3 bases; junction bases outside the gene matches: 6. Looked up from germline, CDR1 is KGHSH and CDR2 is LQKENI. The CDR3 sequence: CASSPGTEETQYF. In nucleotides, the CDR3 is TGTGCCAGCAGTCCTGGGACAGAAGAGACCCAGTACTTC.

This clonotype has a handful of counts. The rearrangement uses TRBV7-6 and TRBJ1-3; tentative D call: TRBD1 (5 bases). With 3 bases removed from V and 4 bases from J, the gap between germline ends came to 13 bases. This CDR3 comprises 15 residues. Germline V gives CDR1 SGHVS, CDR2 FNYEAQ. DNA of the CDR3: TGTGCCAGCAGCTTTCGTGCAGGGCCGGGAAACACCATATATTTT. Translation gives CASSFRAGPGNTIYF. Using reference TRBV7-6 and TRBJ1-3 for the parts outside the CDR3, the full variable domain is GAGVSQSPRYKVTKRGQDVALRCDPISGHVSLYWYRQALGQGPEFLTYFNYEAQQDKSGLPNDRFSAERPEGSISTLTIQRTEQRDSAMYRCASSFRAGPGNTIYFGEGSWLTVV.

The rearrangement links TRBV13 to TRBJ2-1; TRBD1 matches at 7 bases. The V gene end was trimmed by 5 bases and the J gene end by 0 bases; junction bases not matched to a gene: 10. Germline CDR1 is PRHDT and CDR2 is FYEKMQ (reference sequence). This CDR3 contains 17 residues. This chain's CDR3 is CASSPRGSRGSYNEQFF. In DNA, the CDR3 is TGTGCCAGCAGCCCCAGGGGGTCACGGGGCTCCTACAATGAGCAGTTCTTC.

There are many counts of this clonotype. The chain recombines TRBV7-2 with TRBJ1-5, with unresolved D. CDR3 length: 13 residues. The V gene lost 5 bases and the J gene lost 5 bases, with 10 bases spanning the gap. The germline CDR1 and CDR2 sequences are SGHTA and FQGNSA. The CDR3 here is CASSPWADQPQHF. The DNA of the CDR3 is TGTGCCAGCAGCCCCTGGGCGGATCAGCCCCAGCATTTT.

This clonotype was seen a handful of times. CDR3 DNA: TGTGCCACCAGTAAGACAGGGCAGGGGTCAGATACGCAGTATTTT. Protein product: CATSKTGQGSDTQYF. The chain combines TRBV24-1 with TRBJ2-3; 7 bases are shared with TRBD1. Germline loops: CDR1 KGHDR, CDR2 SFDVKD. The CDR3 has 15 amino acids. V lost 6 bases and J lost 4; bases outside the gene matches: 9.

This clonotype turned up a few times. The CDR3: CASSDHRQGGQGEKLFF. The CDR3 coding sequence is TGTGCCAGCAGTGACCATCGACAGGGCGGGCAAGGTGAAAAACTGTTTTTT. V usage is TRBV6-1 and J usage is TRBJ1-4, with 7 bases lining up with TRBD1. CDR3 length equals 17 residues. The ends lost 3 bases at V and 7 bases at J; junction bases unmatched: 14. Germline loops: CDR1 MNHNS, CDR2 SASEGT.

A few counts support this clonotype. Mismatch with germline at one junction end may stem from a read error. The J gene is TRBJ2-5, the V gene TRBV6-1; no reliable D call. CDR3 length: 9 amino acids. Looked up from germline, CDR1 is MNHNS and CDR2 is SASEGT. The CDR3 region has the DNA TGTGCCAGCCGTGAGACCCAGTACTTC. Amino acids: CASRETQYF.

The chain links TRBV5-4 to TRBJ1-2; TRBD1 is a possible D gene (5 bases). CDR3 length: 16 amino acids. Germline V CDR1 and CDR2: SGHNT, YYREEE (reference sequence). V was cut by 4 bases and J by 1 base, with 17 bases left in between. CDR3 loop: CASSHGRQGRNYGYTF. CDR3 coding DNA: TGTGCCAGCAGCCACGGGCGGCAGGGACGTAACTATGGCTACACCTTC.

This clonotype was seen more than once but under ten times. The rearrangement links TRBV11-3 to TRBJ1-6; D is unclear. The germline V gene encodes CDR1 SGHNT and CDR2 YENEEA. V was cut by 4 bases and J by 13 bases, with 20 bases left in between. The CDR3 is made up of 15 amino acids. CDR3 region: CASSSPVGLASPLHF. The CDR3 nucleotides read TGTGCCAGCAGCTCCCCCGTGGGCCTGGCATCCCCCCTCCACTTT.

V is TRBV6-4 and J is TRBJ1-1; D not certain. The CDR3 is 13 residues long. With 7 bases removed from V and 5 bases from J, the gap between germline ends came to 14 bases. CDR1 and CDR2 (germline): MRHNA, SNTAGT. In DNA, the CDR3 is TGTGCCAGCACGGCAGAGTCCGGGACTGAAGCTTTCTTT. This gives the protein CASTAESGTEAFF.

This clonotype was recorded many times. This chain uses TRBV12-3 or TRBV12-4 with TRBJ2-2, with D tentatively TRBD1 (5 bases). With 2 bases removed from V and 6 bases from J, the gap between germline ends came to 13 bases. The CDR3 contains 15 residues. The CDR3 DNA follows: TGTGCCAGCAGTTTAAGGCCAGGGATGGCCGGGGAGCTGTTTTTT. Protein sequence: CASSLRPGMAGELFF.

This clonotype was recorded at least ten times. V and J are TRBV7-2 and TRBJ2-1; 9 bases map to TRBD2. CDR1 is SGHTA, CDR2 FQGNSA, per germline. After removal of 5 bases from V and 6 bases from J, the junction contained 14 bases not matched to a gene. The CDR3 sequence is 17 residues long. CDR3 sequence: CASSTRGAGGLGNEQFF. In DNA form, the CDR3 reads TGTGCCAGCAGCACGCGGGGGGCGGGGGGGCTTGGCAATGAGCAGTTCTTC. The full variable domain, rest sourced from reference TRBV7-2 and TRBJ2-1, is GAGVSQSPSNKVTEKGKDVELRCDPISGHTALYWYRQSLGQGLEFLIYFQGNSAPDKSGLPSDRFSAERTGGSVSTLTIQRTQQEDSAVYLCASSTRGAGGLGNEQFFGPGTRLTVL.

Here the CDR3 reads CASNYAPGTYEQYF. CDR3 sequence (DNA): TGTGCCAGCAACTACGCTCCGGGAACCTACGAGCAGTACTTC. V and J are TRBV18 and TRBJ2-7, with a possible D match to TRBD2 (5 bases). Trimming stripped 8 bases from V and 2 bases from J, with 16 bases between. The CDR3 totals 14 residues. Looked up from germline, CDR1 is KGHSH and CDR2 is LQKENI.

The sample holds a few counts of this clonotype. V is TRBV6-5 and J is TRBJ2-7; the D gene is possibly TRBD1 (6 bases). Germline values: CDR1 MNHEY, CDR2 SVGAGI. The CDR3 runs to 14 residues. V shed 3 bases and J shed 4 bases, with 13 bases lying between them. As DNA, the CDR3 is TGTGCCAGCAGTTATTTTAGGGGGACATACGAGCAGTACTTC. Translation gives CASSYFRGTYEQYF.

This clonotype was seen a handful of times. The chain couples TRBV7-8 to TRBJ1-5; D perhaps matches TRBD1 (5 bases). The CDR3 sequence is 18 residues long. V was cut by 0 bases and J by 0 bases, with 15 bases left in between. Germline CDR1 SGHVS, CDR2 FQNEAQ. The chain's CDR3 is CASSLAWGRVTSNQPQHF. The CDR3 DNA reads as TGTGCCAGCAGCTTAGCGTGGGGGAGGGTGACTAGCAATCAGCCCCAGCATTTT.

This sequence joins TRBV2 and TRBJ2-2; 9 bases line up with TRBD2. The ends lost 5 bases at V and 2 bases at J; junction bases unmatched: 3. CDR3 length: 15 amino acids. Per germline, CDR1 SNHLY and CDR2 FYNNEI. Here the CDR3 DNA reads TGTGCCAGCAGTCGTAGCGGGGGTAACACCGGGGAGCTGTTTTTT. Translation gives CASSRSGGNTGELFF.

This clonotype was seen repeatedly, ten times or more. This sequence joins TRBV7-8 and TRBJ1-4; 7 bases match TRBD1. CDR1 and CDR2 (germline): SGHVS, FQNEAQ. This CDR3 is built from 19 residues. With 5 bases clipped from V and 3 bases from J, the junction kept 18 bases outside the gene matches. The CDR3 DNA sequence: TGTGCCAGCAGCGTCACACACAGGGGCGCTGAACCGGCTAATGAAAAACTGTTTTTT. It specifies CASSVTHRGAEPANEKLFF.

V is TRBV11-2 and J is TRBJ1-3, with no clear D. Trimming cost V 2 bases and J 3 bases, with 11 bases left between them. The CDR3 spans 15 residues. Germline assignment: CDR1 SGHAT and CDR2 FQNNGV. CDR3 protein: CASSLYVTLGNTIYF. CDR3 bases: TGTGCCAGCAGCTTATACGTCACCCTTGGAAACACCATATATTTT. Full variable domain (remainder filled in from reference TRBV11-2 and TRBJ1-3): EAGVAQSPRYKIIEKRQSVAFWCNPISGHATLYWYQQILGQGPKLLIQFQNNGVVDDSQLPKDRFSAERLKGVDSTLKIQPAKLEDSAVYLCASSLYVTLGNTIYFGEGSWLTVV.

This sequence joins TRBV5-1 and TRBJ2-5; 9 bases match TRBD1. The CDR3 spans 16 residues. CDR1 is SGHRS and CDR2 is YFSETQ in the germline V gene. J gave up 2 bases and V 6 bases, and 11 bases lay outside the gene matches. CDR3 in DNA: TGCGCCAGCAAGGCAGGGTCGACAGGGGGGCAAGAGACCCAGTACTTC. Residues: CASKAGSTGGQETQYF.